Below, 8 T cell receptor beta chains from the same sample are listed, as sequenced in a study of blood T cell repertoires in COVID-19. Profiling relied on immunoSEQ multiplex PCR, and the TCRdb table lists in-frame clones only, not all of them. Of about 270,000 clones listed, around 93% are singletons. Sequences were obtained from PBMCs or T cells enriched from blood (not recorded which). These receptors all come from a middle-aged man who had been exposed to COVID-19.

This clone appeared once. The chain joins TRBV7-2 to TRBJ1-1; 9 nucleotides agree with TRBD1. The junction had 9 bases not matched to a gene; V was cut back by 6 bases and J by 7 bases. From germline, CDR1 is SGHTA and CDR2 FQGNSA. CDR3 length: 14 amino acids. The CDR3 is CASRYPGQGREAFF. CDR3 bases: TGTGCCAGCAGGTACCCGGGACAGGGCCGTGAAGCTTTCTTT.

The genes are TRBV6-6 and TRBJ1-2, with 8 bases aligning to TRBD1. The J segment lost 8 bases and the V segment lost 4 bases, leaving 9 bases of the junction unmatched. This CDR3 has 14 residues. Germline V CDR1 and CDR2: MNHNY, SVGAGI (reference sequence). CDR3 sequence reads: CASSSLGGQDGYTF. The CDR3 DNA is TGTGCCAGCAGTTCCCTTGGGGGACAGGACGGCTACACCTTC.

The rearrangement uses TRBV29-1 and TRBJ2-7; 11 positions agree with TRBD2. The trim removed 6 bases at V and 3 bases at J, leaving 16 bases unmatched. The CDR3 runs 17 residues. Germline CDR1 reads SQVTM; CDR2 reads ANQGSEA. In nucleotides, the CDR3 is TGCAGCGTGCACTCCGGGACTAGCGGTAAAGGGAGCTACGAGCAGTACTTC. Translating it yields CSVHSGTSGKGSYEQYF.

The table lists this clone with a count of one. The gene calls are TRBV6-6 and TRBJ1-2; 9 bases are a match to TRBD1. Germline CDR1 MNHNY, CDR2 SVGAGI (reference sequence). The CDR3 is 15 residues long. The V gene end was trimmed by 5 bases and the J gene end by 4 bases; junction bases not matched to a gene: 8. CDR3 bases: TGTGCCAGCAGTCCCCGGGACAGGGACTCCTATGGCTACACCTTC. It codes for CASSPRDRDSYGYTF.

The chain is built from TRBV18 and TRBJ2-3, with 10 bases that match TRBD2. V lost 1 base and J lost 6; bases outside the gene matches: 13. Looked up from germline, CDR1 is KGHSH and CDR2 is LQKENI. This CDR3 spans 18 amino acids. The CDR3 DNA reads TGTGCCAGCTCACCACTCGGGGGGCTAGCGGGAGTGTCTGATACGCAGTATTTT. Residues: CASSPLGGLAGVSDTQYF.

The chain carries TRBV7-9 and TRBJ1-3, with D uncertain. The germline V gene encodes CDR1 SEHNR and CDR2 FQNEAQ (reference sequence). CDR3 length: 16 residues. V was cut by 2 bases and J by 0 bases, with 11 bases left in between. CDR3 sequence: CASSLKPTISGNTIYF. The DNA of the CDR3 is TGTGCCAGCAGCTTAAAGCCCACCATCTCTGGAAACACCATATATTTT.

The chain employs TRBV28 and TRBJ2-6; perhaps TRBD2 as D (6 bases). Germline CDR1 is MDHEN and CDR2 is SYDVKM. CDR3 size: 16 residues. Trimming removed 7 bases at V and 2 bases at J, with 15 bases between. The CDR3 sequence is CASIRGGKAGANVLTF. CDR3 nucleotide sequence: TGTGCCAGCATACGTGGGGGGAAGGCTGGGGCCAACGTCCTGACTTTC.

This clone was seen only once. V gene TRBV2 combines with J gene TRBJ2-3, with D maybe TRBD2 (6 bases). Trimming left V 1 base short and J 1 base short, with 18 bases between. Germline CDR1 and CDR2: SNHLY and FYNNEI. This CDR3 has 18 residues. The CDR3 is CASSEERGLDYGTDTQYF. In DNA, the CDR3 is TGTGCCAGCAGTGAAGAAAGGGGACTGGACTATGGCACAGATACGCAGTATTTT.